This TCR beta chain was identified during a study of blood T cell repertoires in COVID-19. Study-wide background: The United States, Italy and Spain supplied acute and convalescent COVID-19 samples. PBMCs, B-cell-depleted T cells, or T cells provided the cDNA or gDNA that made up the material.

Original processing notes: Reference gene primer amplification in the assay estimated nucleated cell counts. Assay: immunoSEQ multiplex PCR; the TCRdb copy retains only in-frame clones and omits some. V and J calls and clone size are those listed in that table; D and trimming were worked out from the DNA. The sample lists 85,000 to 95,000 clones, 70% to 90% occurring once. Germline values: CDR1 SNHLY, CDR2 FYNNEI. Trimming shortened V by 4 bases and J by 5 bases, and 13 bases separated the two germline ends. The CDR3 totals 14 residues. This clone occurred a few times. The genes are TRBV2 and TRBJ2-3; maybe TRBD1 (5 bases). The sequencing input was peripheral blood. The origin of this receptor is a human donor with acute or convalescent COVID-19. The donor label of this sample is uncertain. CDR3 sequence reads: CASSGTLGEDTQYF. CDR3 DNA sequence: TGTGCCAGCAGTGGGACCCTAGGGGAAGATACGCAGTATTTT.